This T cell receptor (beta chain) comes out of a study of OX40 agonist ivuxolimab in advanced cancers. Whole-study context: It was permissible to have had prior anti-PD-1, anti-PD-L1 or anti-CTLA-4 therapy, and about 40% had some.

Here immunoSEQ multiplex PCR was the method, and the copy in TCRdb shows in-frame clones only, minus some. The table lists 42,000 or so clones, 89% of them singletons, with approximately 0.6% in the top ten. The ends lost 6 bases at V and 4 bases at J; junction bases unmatched: 7. Per the germline V gene, CDR1 is SGHTA and CDR2 is FQGTGA. This CDR3 comprises 15 residues. The chain is built from TRBV7-3 and TRBJ2-5, with 11 bases lining up with TRBD2. The receptor was isolated from an adult with an advanced solid tumor such as melanoma, head and neck, liver or kidney cancer. Sample: CD4+ or CD8+ T cells sorted from blood, taken in a trial of the OX40 agonist ivuxolimab. The CDR3 region is CASSPGLAAGETQYF. The CDR3, as DNA: TGTGCCAGCAGTCCGGGACTAGCGGCAGGAGAGACCCAGTACTTC.